This TCR beta chain emerged from a study of blood T cell repertoires in COVID-19. About the study: There were acute and convalescent COVID-19 samples, and they came from the United States, Italy and Spain. Sample material is recorded as cDNA or gDNA derived from T cells, B-cell-depleted T cells, or PBMCs.

After removal of 6 bases from V and 10 bases from J, the junction contained 8 bases not matched to a gene. Germline CDR1 is SNHLY and CDR2 is FYNNEI. The CDR3 is 14 residues long. Authors' processing steps: Reference gene primers were amplified, and this amplification served to estimate nucleated cell counts. The table came from immunoSEQ multiplex PCR; TCRdb's copy has only in-frame clones and leaves some out. V and J calls plus clone size are reproduced from that table; the DNA served to infer D and trimming. The sample yields tens of thousands of clones, approximately 84% seen once. The chain employs TRBV2 and TRBJ1-6; 8 bases are shared with TRBD1. The sequence was obtained from a man aged 60 to 69 with acute or convalescent COVID-19. Input material: peripheral blood. In DNA form, the CDR3 reads TGTGCCAGCAGGAACCAGGGGGCACAGTCACCCCTCCACTTT. Translation gives CASRNQGAQSPLHF.